A single sample gave rise to the 6 T cell receptor beta chains below, sequenced in a study of cytomegalovirus exposure and HLA in healthy donors. PCR employed 60 Vbeta and 13 Jbeta primers. This table comes from immunoSEQ multiplex PCR, and its TCRdb copy is limited to in-frame clones, with some not included. This sample carries approximately 210,000 clones, 79% of them seen once, and the ten largest clones take approximately 0.39%. The sample was PBMCs. These receptors were obtained from a male donor in good health and CMV-seropositive.

This CDR3 is CAWSREDLSGANVLTF. The CDR3 bases are TGTGCCTGGAGTCGGGAGGACCTCTCTGGGGCCAACGTCCTGACTTTC. V gene TRBV30 combines with J gene TRBJ2-6; 7 bases line up with TRBD2. The J segment lost 0 bases and the V segment lost 2 bases, leaving 4 bases of the junction unmatched. Germline V gives CDR1 GTSNPN, CDR2 SVGIG (reference sequence). CDR3 size: 16 residues.

The sample holds one count of this clone. The chain uses TRBV19 and TRBJ2-5; TRBD2 is a possible D gene (5 bases). The germline V gene has CDR1 LNHDA and CDR2 SQIVND (reference sequence). V was clipped by 3 bases and J by 0 bases, with 11 bases between them. The length of the CDR3 is 15 residues. CDR3 amino acids: CASSIVRGYQETQYF. The CDR3, as DNA: TGTGCCAGTAGTATCGTACGGGGTTACCAAGAGACCCAGTACTTC.

The chain employs TRBV19 and TRBJ2-5; the match to TRBD1 covers 11 bases. This CDR3 region has 15 residues. The J segment lost 2 bases and the V segment lost 1 base, leaving 0 bases of the junction unmatched. Germline-derived CDR1 and CDR2 are LNHDA and SQIVND (reference sequence). CDR3 DNA sequence: TGTGCCAGTAGTATAGGGGACAGGGGGCAAGAGACCCAGTACTTC. Translating gives CASSIGDRGQETQYF.

The rearrangement joins TRBV2 to TRBJ1-2; the D is unclear. V lost 6 bases to trimming and J lost 3 bases, with 11 bases between them. Germline V lookup: CDR1 SNHLY, CDR2 FYNNEI. This CDR3 has 13 amino acids. CDR3 DNA: TGTGCCAGCAGCGACCGAGGATACTATGGCTACACCTTC. This encodes CASSDRGYYGYTF.

V and J are TRBV4-3 and TRBJ2-5; 11 positions match TRBD2. The trim removed 0 bases at V and 5 bases at J, leaving 14 bases unmatched. Germline V gives CDR1 LGHNA, CDR2 YSLEER. The CDR3 spans 19 residues. The DNA of the CDR3 is TGCGCCAGCAGCCAAGATCGGGCTAGCGGGGGGCAGATTGCGGAGACCCAGTACTTC. Protein sequence: CASSQDRASGGQIAETQYF.

The chain employs TRBV18 and TRBJ2-7; D remains unclear. Trimming pared 6 bases from V and 2 bases from J, leaving 17 bases between. CDR3 length: 15 amino acids. Germline V lookup: CDR1 KGHSH, CDR2 LQKENI. CDR3 bases: TGTGCCAGCTCGCCCCCTTCACTGATTCCCTACGAGCAGTACTTC. Its translation: CASSPPSLIPYEQYF.